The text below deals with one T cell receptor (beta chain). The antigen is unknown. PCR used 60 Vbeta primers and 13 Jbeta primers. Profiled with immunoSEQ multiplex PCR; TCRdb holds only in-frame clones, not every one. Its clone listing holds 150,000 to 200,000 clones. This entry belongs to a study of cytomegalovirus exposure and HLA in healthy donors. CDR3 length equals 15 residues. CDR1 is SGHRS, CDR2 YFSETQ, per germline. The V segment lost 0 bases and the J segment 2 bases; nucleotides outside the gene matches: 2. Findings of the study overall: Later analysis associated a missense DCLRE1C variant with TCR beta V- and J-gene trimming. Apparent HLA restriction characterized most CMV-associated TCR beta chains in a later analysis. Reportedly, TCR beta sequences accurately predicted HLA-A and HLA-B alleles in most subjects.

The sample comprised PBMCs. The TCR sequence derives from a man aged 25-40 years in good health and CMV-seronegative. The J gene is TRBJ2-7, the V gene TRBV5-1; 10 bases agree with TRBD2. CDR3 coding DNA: TGCGCCAGCAGCTTGGTTAGCGGGGGGCCCTACGAGCAGTACTTC. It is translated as CASSLVSGGPYEQYF.